This T cell receptor (beta chain) appears in the sequencing data of a study of shared clonotypes between healthy human individuals. Study outcomes and limitations: Non-shared clonotypes showed lower generation probabilities than clonotypes common to all four donors.

In germline, CDR1 is MNHEY, CDR2 SVGAGI. Trimming pared 0 bases from V and 4 bases from J, leaving 12 bases between. The CDR3 sequence is 15 residues long. The DNA input per sorted-subset replicate PCR was approximately 210 ng, corresponding to tens of thousands of T cell genomes. Clones were read by immunoSEQ multiplex PCR, and TCRdb kept only the in-frame ones, dropping some. The table has about 2 million clones, about 94% seen once; the top ten hold 1% to 1.5%. The naive CD8 fraction comprised CD45RO-negative cells positively selected for CCR7 and excluded terminally differentiated effector memory CD45RA+ cells. Every donor was a Caucasian adult from Nashville, Tennessee. Remarks on this clone: Its target is unknown.

The chain uses TRBV6-5 and TRBJ1-1; a weak D match, TRBD1 (6 bases). The sequence came from a man between 18 and 29 years old in good health. Sequencing was carried out using naive CD8+ T cells sorted from blood. The CDR3 region has the DNA TGTGCCAGCAGTTACTCTCCAGGGGAGGTCACTGAAGCTTTCTTT. Its translation is CASSYSPGEVTEAFF.